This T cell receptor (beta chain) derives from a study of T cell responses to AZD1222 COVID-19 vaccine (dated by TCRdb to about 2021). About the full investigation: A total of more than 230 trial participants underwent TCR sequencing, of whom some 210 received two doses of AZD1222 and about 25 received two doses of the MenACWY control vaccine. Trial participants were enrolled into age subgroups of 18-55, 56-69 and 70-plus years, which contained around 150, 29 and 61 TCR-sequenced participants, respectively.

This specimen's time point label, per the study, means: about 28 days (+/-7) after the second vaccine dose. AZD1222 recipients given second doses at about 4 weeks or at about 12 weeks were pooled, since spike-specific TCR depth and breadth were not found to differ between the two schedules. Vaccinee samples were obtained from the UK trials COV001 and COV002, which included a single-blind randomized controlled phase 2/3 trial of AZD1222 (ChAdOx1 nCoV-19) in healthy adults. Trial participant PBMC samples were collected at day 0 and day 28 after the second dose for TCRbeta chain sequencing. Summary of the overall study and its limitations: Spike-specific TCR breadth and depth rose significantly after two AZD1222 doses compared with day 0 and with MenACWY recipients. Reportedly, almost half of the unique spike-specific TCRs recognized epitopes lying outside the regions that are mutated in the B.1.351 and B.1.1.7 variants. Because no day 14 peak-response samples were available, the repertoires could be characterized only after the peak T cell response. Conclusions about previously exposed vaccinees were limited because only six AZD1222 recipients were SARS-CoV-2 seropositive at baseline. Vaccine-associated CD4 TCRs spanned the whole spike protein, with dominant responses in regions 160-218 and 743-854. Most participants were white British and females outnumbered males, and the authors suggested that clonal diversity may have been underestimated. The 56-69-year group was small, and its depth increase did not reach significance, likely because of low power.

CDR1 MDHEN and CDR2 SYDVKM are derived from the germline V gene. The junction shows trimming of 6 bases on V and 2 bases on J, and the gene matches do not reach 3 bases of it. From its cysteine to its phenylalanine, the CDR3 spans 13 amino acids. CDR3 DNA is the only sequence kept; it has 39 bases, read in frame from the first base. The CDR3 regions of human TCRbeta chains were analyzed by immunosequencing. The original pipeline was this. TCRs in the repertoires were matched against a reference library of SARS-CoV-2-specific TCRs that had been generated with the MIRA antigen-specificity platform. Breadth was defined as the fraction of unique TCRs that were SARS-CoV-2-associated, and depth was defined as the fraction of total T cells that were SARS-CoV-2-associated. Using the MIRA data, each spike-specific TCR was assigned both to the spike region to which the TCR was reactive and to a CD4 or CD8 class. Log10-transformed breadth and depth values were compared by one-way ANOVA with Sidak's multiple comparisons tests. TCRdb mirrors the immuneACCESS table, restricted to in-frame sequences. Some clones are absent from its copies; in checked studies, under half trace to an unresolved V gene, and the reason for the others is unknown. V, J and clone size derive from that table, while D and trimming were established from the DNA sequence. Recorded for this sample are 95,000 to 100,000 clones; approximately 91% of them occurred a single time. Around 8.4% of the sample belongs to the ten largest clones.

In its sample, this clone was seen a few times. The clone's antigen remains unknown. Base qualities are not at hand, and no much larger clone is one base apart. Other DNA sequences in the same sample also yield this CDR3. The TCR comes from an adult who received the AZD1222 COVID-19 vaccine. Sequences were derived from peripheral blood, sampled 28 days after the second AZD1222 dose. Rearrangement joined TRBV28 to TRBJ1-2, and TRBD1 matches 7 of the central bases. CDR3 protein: CASSPGGNYGYTF. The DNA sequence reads TGTGCCAGCAGCCCAGGGGGGAACTATGGCTACACCTTC.